The 13 T cell receptor beta chains below come from one sample, sequenced in a study of long-term antiretroviral therapy in people with HIV. Sequencing used immunoSEQ v3.0 at survey level. Sequencing was performed with immunoSEQ multiplex PCR; in TCRdb, only in-frame clones are kept and a portion is missing. The sample has just over 15,000 clones; around 85% are singletons. Specimen: unsorted PBMCs, collected just before starting antiretroviral therapy. The receptors derive from a man between 40 and 49 years old with HIV.

This clone was seen only a few times. This chain links TRBV7-9 with TRBJ1-5; D unresolved. Germline V gene lookup returns CDR1 SEHNR and CDR2 FQNEAQ (reference sequence). This CDR3 is 13 amino acids long. The V end was cut by 1 base, the J end by 5 bases, with 6 bases between. The CDR3 DNA reads as TGTGCCAGCAGCTTAGGAAGGGATCAGCCCCAGCATTTT. This translates into CASSLGRDQPQHF.

The CDR3 DNA sequence: TGCAGCGTTGTCTGGGTTGTGAACAGGGACACTGAAGCTTTCTTT. Residues: CSVVWVVNRDTEAFF. This rearrangement joins TRBV29-1 to TRBJ1-1; a weak D match, TRBD1 (6 bases). The CDR3 contains 15 residues. Germline CDR1 SQVTM, CDR2 ANQGSEA. The germline V and J ends were trimmed by 4 bases and 3 bases, with 18 bases remaining between them. The full variable domain, rest sourced from reference TRBV29-1 and TRBJ1-1, is SAVISQKPSRDICQRGTSLTIQCQVDSQVTMMFWYRQQPGQSLTLIATANQGSEATYESGFVIDKFPISRPNLTFSTLTVSNMSPEDSSIYLCSVVWVVNRDTEAFFGQGTRLTVV.

Only a few counts were recorded for this clone. V usage is TRBV2 and J usage is TRBJ2-7; D might be TRBD2 (6 bases). This CDR3 has 16 residues. V shed 1 base and J shed 0 bases, with 13 bases lying between them. CDR1 SNHLY and CDR2 FYNNEI come from the germline V gene. CDR3 nucleotide sequence: TGTGCCAGCAGTGAAGAGGAGGGGTCGGACTCCTACGAGCAGTACTTC. Translation gives CASSEEEGSDSYEQYF.

The chain carries TRBV28 and TRBJ2-2; 9 bases align to TRBD1. The germline gives CDR1 MDHEN, CDR2 SYDVKM. J gave up 3 bases and V 7 bases, and 6 bases lay outside the gene matches. The CDR3 consists of 15 residues. CDR3 DNA sequence: TGTGCCAGCAAAGCAAGGGACAGGGACACCGGGGAGCTGTTTTTT. Translated: CASKARDRDTGELFF.

The rearrangement joins TRBV6-1 to TRBJ1-6; no definite D call. V was cut by 1 base and J by 3 bases, with 16 bases left in between. CDR3 length equals 18 residues. Looked up from germline, CDR1 is MNHNS and CDR2 is SASEGT. The CDR3 reads CASSEVVILILYNSPLHF. CDR3 nucleotide sequence: TGTGCCAGCAGTGAAGTGGTCATTCTTATCCTCTATAATTCACCCCTCCACTTT.

V and J are TRBV2 and TRBJ1-2; TRBD1 agrees at 9 bases. CDR1 and CDR2 (germline): SNHLY, FYNNEI. Trimming at V came to 6 bases and at J to 6 bases, leaving 8 bases not matched to a gene. The CDR3 spans 14 residues. CDR3 bases: TGTGCCAGCAGCTTGGACAGGGGTTATGATGGCTACACCTTC. Amino acids: CASSLDRGYDGYTF.

The rearrangement joins TRBV6-4 to TRBJ1-2, with D uncertain. Germline CDR1 reads MRHNA; CDR2 reads SNTAGT. The length of the CDR3 is 16 residues. V lost 3 bases and J 7 bases, leaving 21 bases between the germline ends. The DNA of the CDR3 is TGTGCCAGCAGTGATATTCGGGCCAGCCCCCTATGTGGCTACACCTTC. It codes for CASSDIRASPLCGYTF.

V usage is TRBV11-2 and J usage is TRBJ2-7, with D unresolved. Germline-derived CDR1 and CDR2 are SGHAT and FQNNGV. The CDR3 runs to 15 residues. The ends were cut back, 1 base at V and 0 bases at J, with 10 bases in the middle. CDR3 sequence reads: CASSLGPESSYEQYF. CDR3 sequence (DNA): TGTGCCAGCAGCTTAGGTCCTGAAAGCTCCTACGAGCAGTACTTC.

This clone showed up just once. The DNA of the CDR3 is TGTGCCAGCAGTGAAGCTGGGCAGAACTATGGCTACACCTTC. As protein: CASSEAGQNYGYTF. The V gene is TRBV6-1, the J gene TRBJ1-2; D remains ambiguous. Trimming removed 0 bases at V and 2 bases at J, with 7 bases between. This CDR3 spans 14 amino acids. Germline V gives CDR1 MNHNS, CDR2 SASEGT.

The rearrangement uses TRBV6-5 and TRBJ2-1; D not certain. Deletions cut 7 bases from V and 0 bases from J, with 10 bases between. The germline CDR1 and CDR2 sequences are MNHEY and SVGAGI. The CDR3 sequence is 14 residues long. The DNA for the CDR3 is TGTGCCAGCACCGGACCGAGCTCCTACAATGAGCAGTTCTTC. It specifies CASTGPSSYNEQFF.

This chain uses TRBV12-5 with TRBJ2-2, with 10 bases fitting TRBD1. The germline V gene encodes CDR1 LGHNT and CDR2 FRNRAP. V was clipped by 1 base and J by 3 bases; unmatched bases: 17. The CDR3 is made up of 21 amino acids. The CDR3 nucleotides are TGTGCTAGTGGTTTGGGCTACCTTACAGACAGGGGGCGGTTTCACACCGGGGAGCTGTTTTTT. It is translated as CASGLGYLTDRGRFHTGELFF.

The chain has TRBV5-6 and TRBJ1-3; D gene ambiguous. Trimming stripped 0 bases from V and 4 bases from J, with 17 bases between. The length of the CDR3 is 17 residues. Germline V gene lookup returns CDR1 SGHDT and CDR2 YYEEEE. This CDR3 is CASSLGFGYREGNTIYF. In nucleotides, the CDR3 is TGTGCCAGCAGCTTGGGGTTTGGTTACCGGGAAGGAAACACCATATATTTT.

This clone was counted once. Other DNA variants within this sample encode the same CDR3. This chain links TRBV19 with TRBJ1-1, with TRBD1 as a possible D gene (5 bases). The CDR3 consists of 11 residues. V gave up 7 bases and J gave up 5 bases, with 8 bases separating them. Germline V gene lookup returns CDR1 LNHDA and CDR2 SQIVND (reference sequence). CDR3 nucleotide sequence: TGTGCCAGTAAGGGGTCGACTGAAGCTTTCTTT. Protein product: CASKGSTEAFF.